Each of the 25 T cell receptor beta chains below was sequenced from the same sample in a study of shared clonotypes between healthy human individuals. Clones were read by immunoSEQ multiplex PCR, and TCRdb kept only the in-frame ones, dropping some. The sample records about 2 million clones, roughly 94% being singletons. Source material: naive CD4+ T cells sorted from blood. Documented subset: CD45RA+ positively selected. These receptors came from a man aged 18 to 30 in good health.

The V call is TRBV7-9, the J call TRBJ1-5; possibly TRBD1 for D (6 bases). CDR3 length equals 16 residues. Trimming removed 2 bases at V and 5 bases at J, with 16 bases between. Germline CDR1 and CDR2: SEHNR and FQNEAQ (reference sequence). The CDR3 sequence: CASSLFGRGPDQPQHF. The CDR3 nucleotides are TGTGCCAGCAGCTTATTCGGCAGGGGCCCCGATCAGCCCCAGCATTTT.

The chain employs TRBV30 and TRBJ1-5; D may be TRBD1 (5 bases). V was trimmed by 1 base and J by 9 bases, leaving 13 bases between them. The CDR3 contains 13 residues. CDR1 is GTSNPN and CDR2 is SVGIG in the germline V gene (reference sequence). The CDR3 protein is CAWSGQGSWPQHF. DNA of the CDR3: TGTGCCTGGAGTGGTCAGGGTTCGTGGCCCCAGCATTTT.

This sequence joins TRBV7-9 and TRBJ1-3; D not resolved. Between the trimmed V and J ends, which lost 8 bases and 0 bases, there was a span of 14 bases. The germline gives CDR1 SEHNR, CDR2 FQNEAQ (reference sequence). The CDR3 has 15 amino acids. CDR3 protein: CASSTDARSGNTIYF. The CDR3 DNA reads as TGTGCCAGCTCAACCGACGCCCGCTCTGGAAACACCATATATTTT.

The rearrangement links TRBV30 to TRBJ2-1, with a weak D call TRBD1 (5 bases). The ends were cut back, 6 bases at V and 4 bases at J, with 7 bases in the middle. Germline assignment: CDR1 GTSNPN and CDR2 SVGIG (reference sequence). The CDR3 covers 11 residues. The CDR3 DNA follows: TGTGCCTGTGACAGTTACAATGAGCAGTTCTTC. It codes for CACDSYNEQFF.

With regard to this clone: This sample includes further DNA sequences coding for the same CDR3. The chain links TRBV6-5 to TRBJ2-3; weak D call: TRBD1 (5 bases). V was trimmed by 6 bases and J by 6 bases, leaving 10 bases between them. This CDR3 is built from 12 residues. Germline V gene sequence: CDR1 MNHEY, CDR2 SVGAGI. In nucleotides, the CDR3 is TGTGCCAGCAGCCTCACAGGCGATACGCAGTATTTT. Encoded protein: CASSLTGDTQYF.

The CDR3 DNA follows: TGCGCCAGCAGCTTGCCAGCGGGAGGTCGGACCGGGGAGCTGTTTTTT. Its translation: CASSLPAGGRTGELFF. The rearrangement links TRBV5-1 to TRBJ2-2, with 9 bases lining up with TRBD2. The CDR3 spans 16 residues. V was clipped by 1 base and J by 5 bases; unmatched bases: 6. Germline CDR1 and CDR2: SGHRS and YFSETQ.

The chain combines TRBV5-1 with TRBJ2-2; D gene unclear. Germline V gene data show CDR1 as SGHRS and CDR2 as YFSETQ. V lost 4 bases, J lost 0 bases, and 7 bases lay in between. The CDR3 totals 14 residues. The CDR3 spells CASSDLSNTGELFF. CDR3 coding DNA: TGCGCCAGCAGCGACCTTTCGAACACCGGGGAGCTGTTTTTT.

The chain couples TRBV9 to TRBJ2-1; D uncertain. The germline V gene encodes CDR1 SGDLS and CDR2 YYNGEE. V lost 6 bases and J lost 0, with 13 bases in between. The CDR3 spans 15 residues. CDR3 in amino acids: CASTIGLSSYNEQFF. The DNA for the CDR3 is TGTGCCAGCACCATTGGGCTCAGCTCCTACAATGAGCAGTTCTTC.

CDR3 DNA sequence: TGTGCCAGCAGCTCCCTAAGCGGGAGCGACTACGAGCAGTACTTC. Protein product: CASSSLSGSDYEQYF. The rearrangement links TRBV11-2 to TRBJ2-7; the match to TRBD2 covers 8 bases. The CDR3 covers 15 residues. Germline values: CDR1 SGHAT, CDR2 FQNNGV. V dropped 4 bases and J dropped 3; count of bases not matched to a gene: 8.

V gene TRBV7-3 combines with J gene TRBJ1-5; weak D call: TRBD1 (5 bases). The V end lost 2 bases, the J end lost 7 bases, and 12 bases lay between the germline ends. The CDR3 is made up of 14 amino acids. Germline assignment: CDR1 SGHTA and CDR2 FQGTGA. CDR3 bases: TGTGCCAGCAGCTTAGAGGGGTCCGGGCAGCCCCAGCATTTT. Translation: CASSLEGSGQPQHF.

Only one count was recorded for this clone. This sequence joins TRBV5-4 and TRBJ2-1, with 11 positions matching TRBD2. Germline assignment: CDR1 SGHNT and CDR2 YYREEE (reference sequence). The junction had 7 bases not matched to a gene; V was cut back by 4 bases and J by 7 bases. The CDR3 sequence is 15 residues long. This CDR3 is CASSPPGLAANEQFF. In DNA form, the CDR3 reads TGTGCCAGCAGCCCACCGGGACTAGCGGCAAATGAGCAGTTCTTC.

The chain carries TRBV19 and TRBJ1-6, with 10 bases aligning to TRBD1. The germline CDR1 and CDR2 sequences are LNHDA and SQIVND (reference sequence). This CDR3 is 14 amino acids long. V gave up 3 bases and J gave up 9 bases; unmatched junction bases: 2. CDR3 bases: TGTGCCAGTAGTATCGGACAGGGGGGTTCACCCCTCCACTTT. The encoded protein is CASSIGQGGSPLHF.

The rearrangement joins TRBV2 to TRBJ2-7; TRBD1 matches 8 bases. CDR1 SNHLY and CDR2 FYNNEI come from the germline V gene. This CDR3 has 14 amino acids. V gave up 1 base and J gave up 5 bases; unmatched junction bases: 4. This chain's CDR3 is CASSEGTGRDEQYF. Written as DNA, the CDR3 is TGTGCCAGCAGTGAAGGGACAGGGCGCGACGAGCAGTACTTC.

The rearrangement links TRBV6-1 to TRBJ1-2, with unresolved D. Per germline, CDR1 MNHNS and CDR2 SASEGT. Trimming shortened V by 1 base and J by 2 bases, and 8 bases separated the two germline ends. The CDR3 contains 14 residues. The DNA of the CDR3 is TGTGCCAGCAGTGAAGAGGTCAGAAACTATGGCTACACCTTC. Its translation is CASSEEVRNYGYTF.

The chain uses TRBV29-1 and TRBJ2-5, with 7 positions matching TRBD1. The CDR3 extends over 12 amino acids. Trimming at V came to 6 bases and at J to 5 bases, leaving 6 bases not matched to a gene. From germline, CDR1 is SQVTM and CDR2 ANQGSEA. The CDR3 nucleotides are TGCAGCGTAACAGGGGCTAAGGAGACCCAGTACTTC. Its protein is CSVTGAKETQYF.

This chain connects TRBV9 to TRBJ1-2, with TRBD1 matching 9 bases. CDR3 size: 15 residues. CDR1 and CDR2 (germline): SGDLS, YYNGEE. The trim removed 3 bases at V and 6 bases at J, leaving 9 bases unmatched. CDR3 sequence (DNA): TGTGCCAGCAGCGCGAGACAGGGGGTCTCGGATGGCTACACCTTC. It encodes CASSARQGVSDGYTF.

J is TRBJ2-7 and V is TRBV2; D may correspond to TRBD1 or TRBD2 (5 bases each). Germline V gives CDR1 SNHLY, CDR2 FYNNEI. The length of the CDR3 is 11 residues. The V end lost 10 bases, the J end lost 3 bases, and 10 bases lay between the germline ends. CDR3 loop: CATRGVYEQYF. CDR3 in DNA: TGTGCCACACGAGGGGTCTACGAGCAGTACTTC. Based on the CDR3 plus reference TRBV2 and TRBJ2-7, the full variable domain is EPEVTQTPSHQVTQMGQEVILRCVPISNHLYFYWYRQILGQKVEFLVSFYNNEISEKSEIFDDQFSVERPDGSNFTLKIRSTKLEDSAMYFCATRGVYEQYFGPGTRLTVT.

The chain couples TRBV29-1 to TRBJ1-1; maybe TRBD1 (5 bases). The V gene lost 0 bases and the J gene lost 0 bases, with 11 bases spanning the gap. The CDR3 length is 15 residues. Germline loops: CDR1 SQVTM, CDR2 ANQGSEA. The CDR3: CSVEDREGVNTEAFF. For the CDR3, the DNA is TGCAGCGTTGAAGATCGTGAAGGGGTGAACACTGAAGCTTTCTTT.

This clone was observed many times. This rearrangement joins TRBV7-8 to TRBJ2-2, with D perhaps matching TRBD1 (6 bases). Trimming took off 2 bases at V and 5 bases at J, with 15 bases between the two ends. Germline V gene lookup returns CDR1 SGHVS and CDR2 FQNEAQ. This CDR3 contains 16 residues. The CDR3 protein is CASSLSPAQGTGELFF. For the CDR3, the DNA is TGTGCCAGCAGCTTATCACCAGCCCAGGGGACCGGGGAGCTGTTTTTT.

This clone came up once. The chain carries TRBV27 and TRBJ2-3; 8 nucleotides align to TRBD2. CDR3 length: 15 amino acids. Germline loops: CDR1 MNHEY, CDR2 SMNVEV (reference sequence). V lost 6 bases and J lost 6; bases outside the gene matches: 11. In DNA form, the CDR3 reads TGTGCCAGCAGCCTGAGGGGACTAGTAGGTGATACGCAGTATTTT. As protein: CASSLRGLVGDTQYF.

This sequence joins TRBV21-1 and TRBJ1-2. TRBV21-1 is annotated as a pseudogene. The CDR3 totals 11 residues. The CDR3 spells CASSKPAGYTF. DNA of the CDR3: TGTGCCAGCAGCAAACCGGCGGGCTACACCTTC.

This clone appeared a few times. The genes are TRBV10-1 and TRBJ1-6; weak D call: TRBD1 (6 bases). The CDR3 sequence is 13 residues long. With 3 bases removed from V and 6 bases from J, the gap between germline ends came to 6 bases. In germline, CDR1 is WNHNN, CDR2 SYGVQD (reference sequence). CDR3 protein: CASSDRGNSPLHF. The CDR3, as DNA: TGCGCCAGCAGTGACAGGGGTAATTCACCCCTCCACTTT.

This clone came up once. The V call is TRBV5-4, the J call TRBJ2-5; D is perhaps TRBD1 or TRBD2 (5 bases each). The CDR3 consists of 15 residues. The V end was cut by 0 bases, the J end by 2 bases, with 11 bases between. Germline assignment: CDR1 SGHNT and CDR2 YYREEE (reference sequence). The chain's CDR3 is CASSLDGTTQETQYF. The CDR3 DNA reads TGTGCCAGCAGCTTGGACGGGACGACACAAGAGACCCAGTACTTC.

The CDR3 spells CASSKQGAGETQYF. As DNA, the CDR3 is TGTGCCAGCAGTAAACAGGGGGCGGGAGAGACCCAGTACTTC. V usage is TRBV6-1 and J usage is TRBJ2-5, with TRBD1 matching 9 bases. The CDR3 is made up of 14 amino acids. V trimming: 5 bases; J trimming: 4 bases; junction bases outside the gene matches: 5. The germline CDR1 and CDR2 sequences are MNHNS and SASEGT.

This rearrangement joins TRBV2 to TRBJ2-2; D perhaps matches TRBD1 (6 bases). V was pared by 11 bases and J by 1 base, with 11 bases between. CDR3 size: 13 residues. CDR1 and CDR2 (germline): SNHLY, FYNNEI. The CDR3 region has the DNA TGTGCCGGATCCAGGGGGAACACCGGGGAGCTGTTTTTT. It specifies CAGSRGNTGELFF.